The 19 T cell receptor beta chains listed next were all sequenced from one sample in a study of regulatory T cells in long-lasting Graves disease. HTBI primers from iRepertoire and Arm-PCR of CDR3 regions yielded the TCR beta libraries. Each CDR3 protein is one row after TCRdb ran MiXCR on the multiplex PCR reads. This table holds around 330,000 distinct CDR3 sequences, roughly 18% found once. Time point noted: newly diagnosed GD, antithyroid drugs for less than 3 months. Extracted PBMC RNA gave rise to the TCR library. The sequences come from peripheral blood mononuclear cells (PBMCs), collected at new diagnosis, from a patient treated with antithyroid drugs. These receptors came from a female donor with Graves disease.

Ten or more counts support this clonotype. The chain links TRBV11-3 to TRBJ1-1; D not resolved. This CDR3 comprises 13 residues. Trimming cost V 1 base and J 4 bases, with 7 bases left between them. Germline-derived CDR1 and CDR2 are SGHNT and YENEEA. The DNA of the CDR3 is TGTGCCAGCAGCTTAGCAGGAGTCACTGAAGCTTTCTTT. This gives the protein CASSLAGVTEAFF.

At least ten counts were recorded for this clonotype. The chain links TRBV19 to TRBJ1-3; D is ambiguous. With 3 bases removed from V and 0 bases from J, the gap between germline ends came to 12 bases. The germline gives CDR1 LNHDA, CDR2 SQIVND (reference sequence). There are 16 residues in the CDR3. The CDR3 loop is CASSMVTPSSGNTIYF. The CDR3, as DNA: TGTGCCAGTAGTATGGTGACACCGAGCTCTGGAAACACCATATATTTT. The complete variable domain, with remaining parts taken from reference TRBV19 and TRBJ1-3, reads DGGITQSPKYLFRKEGQNVTLSCEQNLNHDAMYWYRQDPGQGLRLIYYSQIVNDFQKGDIAEGYSVSREKKESFPLTVTSAQKNPTAFYLCASSMVTPSSGNTIYFGEGSWLTVV.

Ten or more counts support this clonotype. The gene calls are TRBV12-3 or TRBV12-4 and TRBJ2-2; D gene unclear. The V gene lost 10 bases and the J gene lost 8 bases, with 17 bases spanning the gap. The length of the CDR3 is 13 residues. CDR3 coding DNA: TGTGCCACCACAAAGGCAAAGCCGGGGGAGCTGTTTTTT. Translated, it gives CATTKAKPGELFF.

V usage is TRBV3-1 and J usage is TRBJ1-2; a possible D gene is TRBD1 (5 bases). There are 13 residues in the CDR3. Trimming stripped 5 bases from V and 5 bases from J, with 12 bases between. CDR1 LGHDT and CDR2 YNNKEL come from the germline V gene (reference sequence). The CDR3 protein is CASSGDGIYGYTF. CDR3 DNA sequence: TGTGCCAGCAGCGGGGACGGCATTTATGGCTACACCTTC.

This clonotype has ten or more counts. The chain combines TRBV30 with TRBJ1-4; TRBD1 matches at 8 bases. Trimming took 4 bases from V and 4 from J; bases not matched to a gene: 2. CDR3 size: 13 residues. Germline values: CDR1 GTSNPN, CDR2 SVGIG (reference sequence). CDR3 sequence: CAWNRGYNEKLFF. In DNA form, the CDR3 reads TGTGCCTGGAACAGGGGGTATAATGAAAAACTGTTTTTT.

The table lists this clonotype with many counts. The V call is TRBV20-1, the J call TRBJ2-1; 8 nucleotides match TRBD1. This CDR3 is 15 amino acids long. The V gene's germline CDR1 is DFQATT and CDR2 SNEGSKA (reference sequence). J gave up 5 bases and V 3 bases, and 9 bases lay outside the gene matches. CDR3 sequence (DNA): TGCAGTGCTAGCCCCGTGGCAGGGGGCAACAATGAGCAGTTCTTC. It yields the protein CSASPVAGGNNEQFF.

To note about this clonotype: A clone one base away is much larger, so this may be a read error. The chain recombines TRBV7-3 with TRBJ2-5; D is undetermined. The CDR3 length is 14 residues. Trimming stripped 0 bases from V and 11 bases from J, with 16 bases between. Germline V gives CDR1 SGHTA, CDR2 FQGTGA. Written as DNA, the CDR3 is TGTGCCAGCAGCTTAACGGGTCCTTATAATGAGCAGTACTTC. This sequence encodes CASSLTGPYNEQYF.

This clonotype came up many times. This chain connects TRBV10-1 to TRBJ1-4; D uncertain. Germline loops: CDR1 WNHNN, CDR2 SYGVQD (reference sequence). V was trimmed by 2 bases and J by 2 bases, leaving 15 bases between them. CDR3 length: 17 amino acids. As DNA, the CDR3 is TGCGCCAGCAGTGAGGGGTCAGGCGGAGCGACTAATGAAAAACTGTTTTTT. Protein sequence: CASSEGSGGATNEKLFF.

A note on this clonotype: Since no conserved phenylalanine or tryptophan closes the CDR3, a read error is the likely cause. The rearrangement joins TRBV20-1 to TRBJ2-7; 13 nucleotides match TRBD2. The CDR3 runs 14 residues. CDR1 and CDR2 from the germline V gene are DFQATT and SNEGSKA (reference sequence). V lost 3 bases, J lost 7 bases, and 6 bases stayed unmatched. The CDR3 sequence: CSASSGLAGEEQYC. DNA of the CDR3: TGCAGTGCTAGTAGCGGACTAGCGGGAGAGGAGCAGTACTGC.

This clonotype appeared a single time. The rearrangement uses TRBV4-2 and TRBJ2-5, with 10 bases matching TRBD2. Judging by the DNA end, TRBJ2-1 fits better; the J call may be wrong. CDR1 is LGHNA, CDR2 YNFKEQ, per germline. This CDR3 has 16 amino acids. The chain's CDR3 is CASSQDPAGGSNEQFF. In nucleotides, the CDR3 is TGTGCCAGCAGCCAAGATCCAGCGGGAGGGAGTAATGAGCAGTTCTTC.

This clonotype was seen many times. V is TRBV30 and J is TRBJ1-6; D gene uncertain. Germline CDR1 is GTSNPN and CDR2 is SVGIG (reference sequence). The CDR3 sequence is 15 residues long. V lost 1 base and J lost 7, with 14 bases in between. CDR3 sequence reads: CAWSGDPGGNSPLHF. The DNA for the CDR3 is TGTGCCTGGAGTGGGGATCCTGGTGGGAATTCACCCCTCCACTTT.

In regard to this clonotype: With a much larger clone just one base away, this may be a read error. The V call is TRBV11-3, the J call TRBJ2-2; TRBD2 might be the D (5 bases). Germline V lookup: CDR1 SGHNT, CDR2 YENEEA. The V end lost 1 base, the J end lost 13 bases, and 13 bases lay between the germline ends. The CDR3 is made up of 13 amino acids. CDR3 nucleotide sequence: TGTGCCAGCAGCTTAGCCCACACCCGGGGGCTGTTTTTT. Amino acids: CASSLAHTRGLFF.

V and J are TRBV11-2 and TRBJ2-7, with 7 nucleotides matching TRBD1. Germline CDR1 is SGHAT and CDR2 is FQNNGV. Trimming at V came to 0 bases and at J to 4 bases, leaving 6 bases not matched to a gene. The CDR3 has 15 amino acids. CDR3 sequence reads: CASSLDSGQIYEQYF. CDR3 bases: TGTGCCAGCAGCTTAGATTCGGGACAGATTTACGAGCAGTACTTC.

This clonotype was counted ten times or more. The chain has TRBV5-1 and TRBJ2-1, with TRBD1 as a possible D gene (5 bases). The length of the CDR3 is 12 residues. Trimming took off 3 bases at V and 10 bases at J, with 11 bases between the two ends. Germline loops: CDR1 SGHRS, CDR2 YFSETQ. The CDR3 DNA reads as TGCGCCAGCAGCTCCCCGACAGACGAGCAGTTCTTC. Its protein product is CASSSPTDEQFF.

This clonotype was recorded many times. No DNA is shown, since the ends of the CDR3 on it are uncertain; the CDR3 is the one TCRdb lists. The chain is built from TRBV12-3 or TRBV12-4 and TRBJ1-4; the table's D call of TRBD1 was not tested on the DNA. A total of 15 residues make up the CDR3, ends included. The CDR3 protein is CASSFGGPLMKNCFF.

The sample holds a few counts of this clonotype. CDR3 amino acids: CSVASGISYNEQFF. CDR3 sequence (DNA): TGCAGCGTCGCGAGCGGGATTTCCTACAATGAGCAGTTCTTC. This chain uses TRBV29-1 with TRBJ2-1; 7 nucleotides align to TRBD2. The V segment lost 6 bases and the J segment 1 base; nucleotides outside the gene matches: 6. The germline V gene has CDR1 SQVTM and CDR2 ANQGSEA. The CDR3 contains 14 residues.

In this sample, this clonotype turned up many times. V gene TRBV28 combines with J gene TRBJ1-2; D uncertain. The CDR3 has 14 amino acids. The germline gives CDR1 MDHEN, CDR2 SYDVKM. Trimming stripped 5 bases from V and 4 bases from J, with 14 bases between. CDR3 nucleotide sequence: TGTGCCAGCAGTGACCCCGGGTACGCCTATGGCTACACCTTC. Translating gives CASSDPGYAYGYTF.

V usage is TRBV19 and J usage is TRBJ2-2; 7 bases fit TRBD2. The CDR3 covers 15 residues. V lost 7 bases to trimming and J lost 2 bases; unmatched junction nucleotides: 7. CDR1 and CDR2 (germline): LNHDA, SQIVND (reference sequence). The CDR3 reads CASIPGTINTGELFF. The CDR3 coding sequence is TGTGCCAGTATCCCCGGGACTATTAACACCGGGGAGCTGTTTTTT.

This clonotype was detected ten times or more. This sequence joins TRBV28 and TRBJ2-1; 11 bases fit TRBD2. Germline CDR1 is MDHEN and CDR2 is SYDVKM. The CDR3 extends over 18 amino acids. Trimming cost V 6 bases and J 6 bases; bases outside gene matches: 16. The CDR3 DNA reads as TGTGCCAGCAGCATGGGGCTAGCGGGGGGTCTCTTAGGCAATGAGCAGTTCTTC. Translating gives CASSMGLAGGLLGNEQFF.